This T cell receptor (beta chain) was observed in a study of blood T cell repertoires in COVID-19. About the study: Both acute and convalescent COVID-19 samples were obtained from the United States, Italy and Spain. In each case, the material was cDNA or gDNA derived from T cells, B-cell-depleted T cells, or PBMCs.

Original processing notes: Quantification of nucleated cells was approximated via reference gene primer amplification. The protocol was immunoSEQ multiplex PCR, while the TCRdb copy is restricted to in-frame clones and leaves out a portion. The V and J calls and clone size were taken over from that table, and D and trimming were inferred from the DNA. This sample has about 260,000 clones, with about 88% found just once. Germline CDR1 LGHDT, CDR2 YNNKEL (reference sequence). V lost 4 bases and J lost 8, with 14 bases in between. This CDR3 has 14 amino acids. This TCR came from a man between 18 and 29 years old with active or convalescent COVID-19. This sequence joins TRBV3-1 (or the pseudogene TRBV3-2) and TRBJ1-4, with D hard to call. Sequenced sample: peripheral blood. CDR3 bases: TGTGCCAGCAGCCCGGGAGGCGCTCGGGAAAAACTGTTTTTT. Protein product: CASSPGGAREKLFF.